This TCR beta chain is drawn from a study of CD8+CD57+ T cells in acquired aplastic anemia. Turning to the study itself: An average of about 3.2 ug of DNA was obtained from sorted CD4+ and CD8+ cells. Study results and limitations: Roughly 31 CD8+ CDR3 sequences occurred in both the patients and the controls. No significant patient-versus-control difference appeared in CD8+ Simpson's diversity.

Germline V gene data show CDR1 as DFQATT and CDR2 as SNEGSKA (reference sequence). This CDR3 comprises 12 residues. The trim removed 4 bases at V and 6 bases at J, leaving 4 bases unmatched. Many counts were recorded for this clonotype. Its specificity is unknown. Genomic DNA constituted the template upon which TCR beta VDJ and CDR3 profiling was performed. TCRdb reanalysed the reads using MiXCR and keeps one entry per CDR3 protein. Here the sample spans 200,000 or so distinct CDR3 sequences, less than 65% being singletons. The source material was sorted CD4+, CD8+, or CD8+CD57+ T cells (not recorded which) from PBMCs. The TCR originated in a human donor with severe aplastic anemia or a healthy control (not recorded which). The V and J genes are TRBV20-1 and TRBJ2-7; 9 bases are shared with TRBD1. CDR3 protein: CSAKGTGTEQYF. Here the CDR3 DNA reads TGCAGTGCTAAGGGGACAGGGACCGAGCAGTACTTC.